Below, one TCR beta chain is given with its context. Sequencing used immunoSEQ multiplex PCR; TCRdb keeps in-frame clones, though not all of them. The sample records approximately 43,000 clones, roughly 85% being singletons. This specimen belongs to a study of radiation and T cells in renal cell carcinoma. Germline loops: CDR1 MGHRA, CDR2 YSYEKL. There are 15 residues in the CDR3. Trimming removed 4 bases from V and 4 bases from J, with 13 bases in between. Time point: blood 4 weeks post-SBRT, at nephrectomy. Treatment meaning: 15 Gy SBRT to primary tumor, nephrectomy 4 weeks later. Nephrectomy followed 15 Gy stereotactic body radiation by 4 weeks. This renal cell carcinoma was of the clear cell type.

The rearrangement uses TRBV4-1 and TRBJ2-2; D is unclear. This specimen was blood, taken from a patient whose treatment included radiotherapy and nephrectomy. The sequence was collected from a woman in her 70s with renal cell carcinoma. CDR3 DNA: TGCGCCAGCAGCCGCTTGTCTAGGGTCACCGGGGAGCTGTTTTTT. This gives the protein CASSRLSRVTGELFF.